Described below is a single T cell receptor (beta chain) sequence and its context. The sample is drawn from a study of cytomegalovirus exposure and HLA in healthy donors. This CDR3 contains 14 residues. Looked up from germline, CDR1 is MNHEY and CDR2 is SVGAGI. Deletions cut 6 bases from V and 0 bases from J, with 12 bases between. Primers: 60 Vbeta forward and 13 Jbeta reverse. This table comes from immunoSEQ multiplex PCR, and its TCRdb copy is limited to in-frame clones, with some not included. This table holds fewer than 250,000 clones, approximately 79% found once. This chain uses TRBV6-5 with TRBJ2-7; weak D call: TRBD1 (6 bases). Sequenced: PBMCs. The sequence came from a man in his late teens or twenties in good health and CMV-seronegative. CDR3 bases: TGTGCCAGCAGAAGGACAGCAGACTCCTACGAGCAGTACTTC. Protein: CASRRTADSYEQYF.